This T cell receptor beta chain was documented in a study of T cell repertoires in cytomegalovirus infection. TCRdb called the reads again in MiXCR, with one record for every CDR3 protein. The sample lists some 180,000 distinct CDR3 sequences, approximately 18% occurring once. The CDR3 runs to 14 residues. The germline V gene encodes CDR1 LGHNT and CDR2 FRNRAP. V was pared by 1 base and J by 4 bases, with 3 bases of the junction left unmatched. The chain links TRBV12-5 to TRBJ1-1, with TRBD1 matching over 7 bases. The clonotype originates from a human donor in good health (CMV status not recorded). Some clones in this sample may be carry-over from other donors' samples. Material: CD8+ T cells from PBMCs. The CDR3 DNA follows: TGTGCTAGTGGTTTGGGACAGGGTGGCACTGAAGCTTTCTTT. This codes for CASGLGQGGTEAFF. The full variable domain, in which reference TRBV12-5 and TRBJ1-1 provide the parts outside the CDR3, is DARVTQTPRHKVTEMGQEVTMRCQPILGHNTVFWYRQTMMQGLELLAYFRNRAPLDDSGMPKDRFSAEMPDATLATLKIQPSEPRDSAVYFCASGLGQGGTEAFFGQGTRLTVV.